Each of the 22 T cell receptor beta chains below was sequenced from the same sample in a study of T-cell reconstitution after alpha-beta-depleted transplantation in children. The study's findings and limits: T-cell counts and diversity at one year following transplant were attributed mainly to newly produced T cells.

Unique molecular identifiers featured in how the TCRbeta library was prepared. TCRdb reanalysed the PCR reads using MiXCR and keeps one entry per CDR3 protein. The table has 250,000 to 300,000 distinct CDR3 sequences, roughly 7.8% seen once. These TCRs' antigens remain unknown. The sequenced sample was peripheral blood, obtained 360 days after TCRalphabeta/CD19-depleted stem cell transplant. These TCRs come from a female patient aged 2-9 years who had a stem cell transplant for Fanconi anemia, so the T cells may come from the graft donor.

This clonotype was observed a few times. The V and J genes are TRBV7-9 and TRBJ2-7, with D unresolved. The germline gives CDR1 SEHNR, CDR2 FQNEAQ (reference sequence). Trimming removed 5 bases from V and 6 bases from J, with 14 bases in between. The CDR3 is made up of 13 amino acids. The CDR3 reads CASSPPGRREQYV. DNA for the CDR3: TGTGCCAGCAGCCCTCCCGGCCGTCGCGAGCAGTACGTC.

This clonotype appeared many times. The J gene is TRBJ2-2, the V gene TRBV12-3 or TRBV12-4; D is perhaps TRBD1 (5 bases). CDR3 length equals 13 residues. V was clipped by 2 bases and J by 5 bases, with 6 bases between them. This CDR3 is CASSLRGTGELFF. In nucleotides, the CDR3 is TGTGCCAGCAGTTTAAGGGGTACCGGGGAGCTGTTTTTT.

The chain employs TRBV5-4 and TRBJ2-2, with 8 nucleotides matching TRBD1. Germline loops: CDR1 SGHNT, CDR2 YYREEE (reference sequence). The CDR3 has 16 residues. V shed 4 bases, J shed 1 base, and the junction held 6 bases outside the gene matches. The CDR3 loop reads CASSATGGRNTGELFF. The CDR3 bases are TGTGCCAGCAGCGCTACAGGGGGAAGGAACACCGGGGAGCTGTTTTTT.

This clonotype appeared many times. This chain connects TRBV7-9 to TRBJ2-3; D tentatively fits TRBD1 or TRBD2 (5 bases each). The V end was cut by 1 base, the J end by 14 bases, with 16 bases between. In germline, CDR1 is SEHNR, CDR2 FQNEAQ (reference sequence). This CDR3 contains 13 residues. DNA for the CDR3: TGTGCCAGCAGCTTAGAGGGTGGGACCAGCGGGTATTTT. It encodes CASSLEGGTSGYF.

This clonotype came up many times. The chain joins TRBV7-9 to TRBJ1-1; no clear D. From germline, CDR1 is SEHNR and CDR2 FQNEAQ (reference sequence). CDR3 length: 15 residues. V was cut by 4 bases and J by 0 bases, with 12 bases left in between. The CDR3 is CASSSRPVVNTEAFF. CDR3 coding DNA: TGTGCCAGCAGCTCGAGGCCGGTAGTGAACACTGAAGCTTTCTTT.

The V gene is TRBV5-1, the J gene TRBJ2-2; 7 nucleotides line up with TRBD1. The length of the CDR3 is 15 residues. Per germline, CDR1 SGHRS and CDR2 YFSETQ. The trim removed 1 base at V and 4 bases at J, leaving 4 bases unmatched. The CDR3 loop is CASSLKGAVTGELFF. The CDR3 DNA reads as TGCGCCAGCAGCTTGAAGGGGGCGGTCACCGGGGAGCTGTTTTTT.

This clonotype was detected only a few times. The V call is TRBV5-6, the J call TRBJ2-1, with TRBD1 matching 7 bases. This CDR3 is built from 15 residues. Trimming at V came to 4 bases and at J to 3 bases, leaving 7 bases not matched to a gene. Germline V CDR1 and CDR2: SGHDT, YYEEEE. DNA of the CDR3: TGTGCCAGCAGCCTAACAGGGGCCTACTACAATGAGCAGTTCTTC. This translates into CASSLTGAYYNEQFF.

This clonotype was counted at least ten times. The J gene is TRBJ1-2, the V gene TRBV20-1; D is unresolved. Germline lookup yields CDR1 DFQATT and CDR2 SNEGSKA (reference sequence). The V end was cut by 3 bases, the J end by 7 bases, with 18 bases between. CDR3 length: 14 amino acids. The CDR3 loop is CSASAVIGRSGYTF. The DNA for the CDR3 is TGCAGTGCTAGTGCTGTTATAGGGAGGAGTGGCTACACCTTC.

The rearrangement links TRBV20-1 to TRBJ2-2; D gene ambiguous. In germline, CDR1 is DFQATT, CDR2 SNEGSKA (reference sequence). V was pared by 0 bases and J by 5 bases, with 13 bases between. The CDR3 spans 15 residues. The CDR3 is CSARDQAGVTGELFF. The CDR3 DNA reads TGCAGTGCTAGAGATCAGGCTGGGGTAACCGGGGAGCTGTTTTTT.

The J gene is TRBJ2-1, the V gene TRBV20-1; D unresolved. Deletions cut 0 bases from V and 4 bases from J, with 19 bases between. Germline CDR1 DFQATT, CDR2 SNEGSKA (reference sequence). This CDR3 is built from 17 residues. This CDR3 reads CSARDRPSLGGYNEQFF. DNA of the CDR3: TGCAGTGCTAGAGATCGTCCCTCTTTAGGCGGTTACAATGAGCAGTTCTTC.

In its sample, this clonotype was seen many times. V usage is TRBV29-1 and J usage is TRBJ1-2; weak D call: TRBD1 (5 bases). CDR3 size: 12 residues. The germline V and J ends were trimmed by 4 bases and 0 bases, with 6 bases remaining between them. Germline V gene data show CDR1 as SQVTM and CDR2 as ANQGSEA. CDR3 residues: CSVAGANYGYTF. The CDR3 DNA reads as TGCAGCGTTGCGGGGGCTAACTATGGCTACACCTTC. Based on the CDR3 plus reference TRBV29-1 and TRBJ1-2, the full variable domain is SAVISQKPSRDICQRGTSLTIQCQVDSQVTMMFWYRQQPGQSLTLIATANQGSEATYESGFVIDKFPISRPNLTFSTLTVSNMSPEDSSIYLCSVAGANYGYTFGSGTRLTVV.

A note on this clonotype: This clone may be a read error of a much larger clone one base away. In DNA, the CDR3 is TGTGCCAGCAGCTTACACATGGGGAACACTGAAGCTTTCTTT. This sequence encodes CASSLHMGNTEAFF. The gene calls are TRBV7-9 and TRBJ1-1, with D hard to call. The CDR3 length is 14 residues. The germline V gene encodes CDR1 SEHNR and CDR2 FQNEAQ (reference sequence). V was trimmed by 2 bases and J by 1 base, leaving 8 bases between them.

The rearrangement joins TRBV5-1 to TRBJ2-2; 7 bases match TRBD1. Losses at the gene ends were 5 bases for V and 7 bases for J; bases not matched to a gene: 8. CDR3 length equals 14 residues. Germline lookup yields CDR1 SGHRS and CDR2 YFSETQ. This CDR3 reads CASSFKGAGGELFF. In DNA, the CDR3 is TGCGCCAGCAGTTTTAAGGGGGCCGGCGGGGAGCTGTTTTTT.

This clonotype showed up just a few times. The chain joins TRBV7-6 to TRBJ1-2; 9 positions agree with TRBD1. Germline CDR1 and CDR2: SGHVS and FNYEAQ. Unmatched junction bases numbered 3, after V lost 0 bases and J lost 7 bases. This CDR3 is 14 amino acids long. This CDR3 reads CASSLATGGAGYTF. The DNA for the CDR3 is TGTGCCAGCAGCTTAGCGACAGGGGGTGCTGGCTACACCTTC.

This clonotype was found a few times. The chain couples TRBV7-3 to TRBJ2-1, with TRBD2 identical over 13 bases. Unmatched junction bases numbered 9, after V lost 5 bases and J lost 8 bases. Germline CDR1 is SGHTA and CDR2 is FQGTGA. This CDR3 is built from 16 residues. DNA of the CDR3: TGTGCCAGCAGCCCGGCGCGGACTAGCGGGAGCGATGAGCAGTTCTTC. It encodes CASSPARTSGSDEQFF.

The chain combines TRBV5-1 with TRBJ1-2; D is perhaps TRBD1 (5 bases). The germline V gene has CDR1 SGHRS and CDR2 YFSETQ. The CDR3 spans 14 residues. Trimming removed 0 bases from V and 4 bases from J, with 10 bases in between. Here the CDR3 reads CASSLAGSSYGYTF. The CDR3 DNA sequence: TGCGCCAGCAGCTTGGCAGGGAGTAGCTATGGCTACACCTTC.

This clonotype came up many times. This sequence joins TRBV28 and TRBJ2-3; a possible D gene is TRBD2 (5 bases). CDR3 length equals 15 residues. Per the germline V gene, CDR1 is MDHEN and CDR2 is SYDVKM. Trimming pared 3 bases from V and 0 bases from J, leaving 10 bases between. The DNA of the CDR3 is TGTGCCAGCAGTTTGTGGGAGAAGAGCACAGATACGCAGTATTTT. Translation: CASSLWEKSTDTQYF.

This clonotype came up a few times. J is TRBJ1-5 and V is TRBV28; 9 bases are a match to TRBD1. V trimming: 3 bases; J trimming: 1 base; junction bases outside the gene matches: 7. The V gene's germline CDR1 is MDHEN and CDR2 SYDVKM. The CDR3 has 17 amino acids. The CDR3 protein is CASSFGWGQGSNQPQHF. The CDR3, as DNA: TGTGCCAGCAGTTTTGGGTGGGGACAGGGAAGCAATCAGCCCCAGCATTTT.

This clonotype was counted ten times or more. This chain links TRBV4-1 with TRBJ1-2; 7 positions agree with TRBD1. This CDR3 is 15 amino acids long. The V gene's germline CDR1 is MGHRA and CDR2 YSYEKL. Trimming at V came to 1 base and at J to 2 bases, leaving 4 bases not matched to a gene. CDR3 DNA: TGCGCCAGCAGCCAAGTAACAGGGGTCAACTATGGCTACACCTTC. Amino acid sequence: CASSQVTGVNYGYTF.

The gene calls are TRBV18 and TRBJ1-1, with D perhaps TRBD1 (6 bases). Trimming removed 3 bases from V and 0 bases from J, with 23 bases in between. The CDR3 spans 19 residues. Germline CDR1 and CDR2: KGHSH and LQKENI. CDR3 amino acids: CASSPTSGANVRMNTEAFF. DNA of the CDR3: TGTGCCAGCTCACCGACCTCAGGGGCCAACGTCCGGATGAACACTGAAGCTTTCTTT.

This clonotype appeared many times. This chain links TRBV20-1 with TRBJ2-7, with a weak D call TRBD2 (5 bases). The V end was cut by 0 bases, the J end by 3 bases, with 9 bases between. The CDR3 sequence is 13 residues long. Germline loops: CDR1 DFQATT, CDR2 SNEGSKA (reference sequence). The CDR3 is CSARDRTRYEQYV. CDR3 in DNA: TGCAGTGCTAGAGACAGGACTCGCTACGAGCAGTACGTC.

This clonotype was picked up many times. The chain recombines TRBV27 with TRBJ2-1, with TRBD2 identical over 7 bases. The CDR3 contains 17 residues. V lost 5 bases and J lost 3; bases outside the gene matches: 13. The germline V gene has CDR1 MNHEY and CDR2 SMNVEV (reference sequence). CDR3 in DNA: TGTGCCAGCAGTCCACAGCTGAGGACTAGTTTCTACAATGAGCAGTTCTTC. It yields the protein CASSPQLRTSFYNEQFF.